This entry concerns a single T cell receptor (beta chain). RNA, at about 0.45 to 1 ug, was reverse transcribed with random hexamers. TCRdb itself ran the immunoSEQ multiplex PCR reads through MiXCR, one entry per CDR3 protein. The sample lists 200,000 to 300,000 distinct CDR3 sequences, about 95% seen once, with approximately 0.1% in the top ten. This entry comes from a study of CD8 T cells in Susac syndrome. The TCR sequence derives from a human donor with Susac syndrome. Sequenced material: CD4+ T cells from PBMCs.

CDR3 in DNA: TGTGCCAGCAGCGTAGGAAGGGGGGGATACAATGAGCAGTTCTTC. It is translated as CASSVGRGGYNEQFF. The chain has TRBV9 and TRBJ2-1; possible D gene TRBD2, 7 bases. The CDR3 is made up of 15 amino acids. V lost 0 bases, J lost 4 bases, and 11 bases lay in between. Germline V CDR1 and CDR2: SGDLS, YYNGEE.